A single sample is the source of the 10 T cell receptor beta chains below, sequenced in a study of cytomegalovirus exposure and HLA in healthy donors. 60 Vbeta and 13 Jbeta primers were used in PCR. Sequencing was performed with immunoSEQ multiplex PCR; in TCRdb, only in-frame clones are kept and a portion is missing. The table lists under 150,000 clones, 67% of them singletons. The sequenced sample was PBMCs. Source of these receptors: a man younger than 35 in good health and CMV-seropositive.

CDR3 sequence reads: CASSLHSTEPEAFF. CDR3 nucleotide sequence: TGTGCCAGCAGCCTCCACTCGACAGAGCCTGAAGCTTTCTTT. The chain recombines TRBV11-3 with TRBJ1-1; D might be TRBD1 (5 bases). The CDR3 covers 14 residues. V lost 5 bases and J lost 6, with 16 bases in between. Looked up from germline, CDR1 is SGHNT and CDR2 is YENEEA.

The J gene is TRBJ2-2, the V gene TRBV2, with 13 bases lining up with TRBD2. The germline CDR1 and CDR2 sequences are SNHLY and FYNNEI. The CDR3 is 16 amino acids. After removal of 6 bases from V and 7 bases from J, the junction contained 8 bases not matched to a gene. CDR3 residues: CASRGLAGVTGGELFF. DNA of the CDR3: TGTGCCAGCAGAGGACTAGCGGGGGTTACCGGCGGGGAGCTGTTTTTT. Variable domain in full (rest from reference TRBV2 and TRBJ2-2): EPEVTQTPSHQVTQMGQEVILRCVPISNHLYFYWYRQILGQKVEFLVSFYNNEISEKSEIFDDQFSVERPDGSNFTLKIRSTKLEDSAMYFCASRGLAGVTGGELFFGEGSRLTVL.

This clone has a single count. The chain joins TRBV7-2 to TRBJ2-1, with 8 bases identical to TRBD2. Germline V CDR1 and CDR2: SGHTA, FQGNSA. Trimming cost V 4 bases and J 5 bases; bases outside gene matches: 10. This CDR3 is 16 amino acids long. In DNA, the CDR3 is TGTGCCAGCAGCTCTTTTCCGCGGGGGGCCAACAATGAGCAGTTCTTC. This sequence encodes CASSSFPRGANNEQFF.

This chain's CDR3 is CASRDGAGATEAFF. CDR3 sequence (DNA): TGCGCCAGCAGGGACGGCGCAGGGGCCACTGAAGCTTTCTTT. This sequence joins TRBV23-1 and TRBJ1-1; D might be TRBD1 (6 bases). TRBV23-1 is identified as an open reading frame with a role that is uncertain. This CDR3 is 14 amino acids long. The V gene lost 6 bases and the J gene lost 4 bases, with 15 bases spanning the gap.

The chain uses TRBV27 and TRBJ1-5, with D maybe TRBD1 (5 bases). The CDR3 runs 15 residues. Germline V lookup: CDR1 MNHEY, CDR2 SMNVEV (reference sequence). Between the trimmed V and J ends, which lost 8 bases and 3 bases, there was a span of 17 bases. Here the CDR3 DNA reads TGTGCCAGCGGCGGGGGTGGGGGGGACAATCAGCCCCAGCATTTT. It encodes CASGGGGGDNQPQHF.

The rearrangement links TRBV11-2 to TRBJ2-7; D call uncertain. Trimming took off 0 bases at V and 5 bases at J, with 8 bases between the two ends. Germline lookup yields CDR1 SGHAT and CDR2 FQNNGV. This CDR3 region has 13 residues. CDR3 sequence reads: CASSLDRPHEQYF. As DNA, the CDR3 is TGTGCCAGCAGCTTAGATCGTCCCCACGAGCAGTACTTC.

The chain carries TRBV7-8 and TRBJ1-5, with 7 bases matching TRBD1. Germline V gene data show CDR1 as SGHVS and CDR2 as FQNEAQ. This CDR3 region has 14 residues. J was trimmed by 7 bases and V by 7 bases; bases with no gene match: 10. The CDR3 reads CASTPVTGEQPQHF. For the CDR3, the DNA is TGTGCCAGCACCCCGGTCACAGGGGAGCAGCCCCAGCATTTT.

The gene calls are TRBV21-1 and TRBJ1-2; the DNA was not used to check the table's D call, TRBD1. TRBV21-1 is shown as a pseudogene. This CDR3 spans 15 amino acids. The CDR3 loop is CASSQRGGHVYGYTF. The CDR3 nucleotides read TGTGCCAGCAGCCAACGAGGGGGCCATGTCTATGGCTACACCTTC.

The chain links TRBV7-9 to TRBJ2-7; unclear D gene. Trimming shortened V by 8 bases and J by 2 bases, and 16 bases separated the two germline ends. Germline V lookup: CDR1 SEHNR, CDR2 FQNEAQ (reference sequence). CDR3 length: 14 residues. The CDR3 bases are TGTGCCAGCTCCCAGATCTCATATACCTACGAGCAGTACTTC. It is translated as CASSQISYTYEQYF.

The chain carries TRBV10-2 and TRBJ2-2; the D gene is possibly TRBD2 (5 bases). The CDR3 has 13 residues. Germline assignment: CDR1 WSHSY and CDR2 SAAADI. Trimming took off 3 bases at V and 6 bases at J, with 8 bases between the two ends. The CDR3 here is CASSDGGSGELFF. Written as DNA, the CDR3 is TGCGCCAGCAGTGACGGCGGGTCCGGGGAGCTGTTTTTT.